These 14 T cell receptor beta chains were sequenced from one sample in a study of cytomegalovirus exposure and HLA in healthy donors. In the PCR, 60 Vbeta and 13 Jbeta primers were used. The data were produced by immunoSEQ multiplex PCR, yet TCRdb's version contains in-frame clones alone and is incomplete. The sample totals about 150,000 clones. Material: PBMCs. These receptor sequences come from a man between 25 and 39 years old in good health and CMV-seronegative.

This chain joins TRBV7-9 and TRBJ2-1, with D possibly matching TRBD1 (7 bases). The CDR3 length is 15 residues. The V end lost 5 bases, the J end lost 6 bases, and 17 bases lay between the germline ends. From germline, CDR1 is SEHNR and CDR2 FQNEAQ (reference sequence). The CDR3 loop is CASSPRRGPTNEQFF. The CDR3 DNA reads TGTGCCAGCAGCCCCCGGAGGGGGCCGACCAATGAGCAGTTCTTC.

The J gene is TRBJ1-5, the V gene TRBV19, with D perhaps TRBD1 (5 bases). The germline V and J ends were trimmed by 1 base and 0 bases, with 16 bases remaining between them. The CDR3 is 18 amino acids. Germline V lookup: CDR1 LNHDA, CDR2 SQIVND (reference sequence). The CDR3: CASSIVLGQGYSNQPQHF. The CDR3, as DNA: TGTGCCAGTAGTATAGTCCTCGGGCAGGGTTATAGCAATCAGCCCCAGCATTTT.

This chain connects TRBV28 to TRBJ1-2; D is unresolved. CDR3 length: 14 residues. V lost 5 bases, J lost 5 bases, and 15 bases lay in between. From germline, CDR1 is MDHEN and CDR2 SYDVKM. CDR3 protein: CASSATRTGYGYTF. CDR3 DNA sequence: TGTGCCAGCAGTGCGACCCGGACGGGGTATGGCTACACCTTC.

The chain has TRBV29-1 and TRBJ2-3, with D tentatively TRBD2 (6 bases). This CDR3 contains 14 residues. V lost 3 bases to trimming and J lost 5 bases, with 15 bases between them. In germline, CDR1 is SQVTM, CDR2 ANQGSEA. DNA for the CDR3: TGCAGCGTTGACGTAGGCGGAGCGGGAGATACGCAGTATTTT. Protein: CSVDVGGAGDTQYF.

The genes are TRBV10-3 and TRBJ2-5; D call uncertain. V was cut by 0 bases and J by 4 bases, with 6 bases left in between. Per germline, CDR1 ENHRY and CDR2 SYGVKD. This CDR3 comprises 13 residues. CDR3 amino acids: CAISESSLETQYF. Here the CDR3 DNA reads TGTGCCATCAGTGAGTCCTCCTTAGAGACCCAGTACTTC.

The rearrangement joins TRBV6-5 to TRBJ2-7, with 10 bases that match TRBD2. This CDR3 is built from 15 residues. Germline trimming cut 6 bases from V and 2 bases from J; bases unmatched to any gene: 7. Germline CDR1 is MNHEY and CDR2 is SVGAGI. The CDR3 DNA is TGTGCCAGCAGCTTAACTAGCGGGAAGACCTACGAGCAGTACTTC. Protein sequence: CASSLTSGKTYEQYF.

This rearrangement joins TRBV27 to TRBJ2-3, with TRBD1 matching 8 bases. Germline loops: CDR1 MNHEY, CDR2 SMNVEV (reference sequence). CDR3 size: 13 residues. V lost 6 bases to trimming and J lost 8 bases; unmatched junction nucleotides: 7. CDR3 amino acids: CASRTGAVGTQYF. The CDR3 nucleotides read TGTGCCAGCAGGACAGGGGCGGTCGGTACGCAGTATTTT.

The chain carries TRBV6-1 and TRBJ1-1, with a tentative D call TRBD1 (5 bases). From germline, CDR1 is MNHNS and CDR2 SASEGT. This CDR3 is built from 12 residues. Trimming removed 5 bases from V and 10 bases from J, with 14 bases in between. This CDR3 is CASSSPGRGAFF. Here the CDR3 DNA reads TGTGCCAGCAGTTCTCCGGGGAGGGGAGCTTTCTTT.

The chain combines TRBV15 with TRBJ2-5; 7 nucleotides match TRBD1. The DNA end lines up better with TRBJ2-7; the J call may be wrong. Germline V gene data show CDR1 as LNHNV and CDR2 as YYDKDF (reference sequence). CDR3 length equals 15 residues. CDR3 loop: CATASRTGTVYEQYF. The CDR3 DNA follows: TGTGCCACCGCATCCCGGACAGGCACCGTCTACGAGCAGTACTTC.

The CDR3 loop is CASSLLPGQALEQYF. The CDR3 DNA is TGCGCCAGCAGCTTACTTCCGGGACAGGCTCTCGAGCAGTACTTC. The gene calls are TRBV5-1 and TRBJ2-7; 8 bases are shared with TRBD1. V shed 2 bases, J shed 6 bases, and the junction held 10 bases outside the gene matches. Germline V gene data show CDR1 as SGHRS and CDR2 as YFSETQ. This CDR3 is built from 15 residues.

The chain links TRBV11-2 to TRBJ1-2; 7 nucleotides align to TRBD1. The trim removed 6 bases at V and 2 bases at J, leaving 6 bases unmatched. CDR3 length: 14 amino acids. Germline V lookup: CDR1 SGHAT, CDR2 FQNNGV. The CDR3 DNA reads as TGTGCCAGCAGACCCGGGACAGTGAACTATGGCTACACCTTC. Protein: CASRPGTVNYGYTF.

The chain couples TRBV2 to TRBJ2-1, with D unclear. Per germline, CDR1 SNHLY and CDR2 FYNNEI. Trimming removed 2 bases from V and 7 bases from J, with 6 bases in between. CDR3 length: 12 residues. The CDR3 region has the DNA TGTGCCAGCAGTGAACAAGCGAATGAGCAGTTCTTC. Translated: CASSEQANEQFF.

The CDR3 DNA reads TGTGCCAGCAGTGTCTTCGCGCAGGGTGGCTATGGCTACACCTTC. It translates to CASSVFAQGGYGYTF. This rearrangement joins TRBV6-1 to TRBJ1-2; D might be TRBD1 (5 bases). CDR3 size: 15 residues. Germline CDR1 and CDR2: MNHNS and SASEGT. Trimming shortened V by 4 bases and J by 4 bases, and 16 bases separated the two germline ends.

CDR3 in amino acids: CASSVGTGFSNQPQHF. The CDR3 coding sequence is TGTGCCAGCAGCGTAGGGACAGGGTTTAGCAATCAGCCCCAGCATTTT. The chain employs TRBV9 and TRBJ1-5, with 8 nucleotides matching TRBD1. This CDR3 has 16 residues. After removal of 0 bases from V and 0 bases from J, the junction contained 2 bases not matched to a gene. CDR1 is SGDLS and CDR2 is YYNGEE in the germline V gene.